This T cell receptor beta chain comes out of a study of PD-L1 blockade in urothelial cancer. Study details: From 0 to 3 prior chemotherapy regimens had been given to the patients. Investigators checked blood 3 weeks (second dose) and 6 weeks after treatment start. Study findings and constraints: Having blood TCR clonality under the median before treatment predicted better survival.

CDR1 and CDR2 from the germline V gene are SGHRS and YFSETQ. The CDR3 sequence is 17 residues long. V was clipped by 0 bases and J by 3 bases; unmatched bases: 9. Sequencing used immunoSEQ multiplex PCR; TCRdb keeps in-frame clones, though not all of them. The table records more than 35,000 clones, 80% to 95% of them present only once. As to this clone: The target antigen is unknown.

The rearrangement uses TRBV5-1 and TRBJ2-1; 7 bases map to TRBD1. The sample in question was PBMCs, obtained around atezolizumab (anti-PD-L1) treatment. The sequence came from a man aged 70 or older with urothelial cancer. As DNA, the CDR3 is TGCGCCAGCAGCTTGGCCTATCGGTCAGGGGGCTACAATGAGCAGTTCTTC. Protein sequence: CASSLAYRSGGYNEQFF.